This T cell receptor beta chain derives from a study of T cell changes during pregnancy in multiple sclerosis. The data were produced by immunoSEQ multiplex PCR, yet TCRdb's version contains in-frame clones alone and is incomplete. The sample lists 100,000 or so clones, 94% occurring once. The V and J ends lost 1 base and 6 bases, in that order; junction bases with no gene match: 3. The CDR3 runs to 16 residues. Germline assignment: CDR1 SGHTA and CDR2 FQGNSA. This clonotype was sampled from a female donor in good health, enrolled as a control in a pregnancy study. This sample comprised peripheral blood, obtained after pregnancy. This rearrangement joins TRBV7-2 to TRBJ2-2; TRBD2 matches 12 bases. The chain's CDR3 is CASSLVLAGGSGELFF. In DNA form, the CDR3 reads TGTGCCAGCAGCTTAGTTCTAGCGGGAGGGTCCGGGGAGCTGTTTTTT.